This TCR beta chain was sequenced in a study of blood T cell repertoires in COVID-19. Study-wide context: The origin of the acute and convalescent COVID-19 samples was the United States, Italy and Spain.

Trimming shortened V by 1 base and J by 8 bases, and 18 bases separated the two germline ends. Germline V gene data show CDR1 as SGHTS and CDR2 as YDEGEE. The length of the CDR3 is 15 residues. As originally analysed: It was from reference gene primer amplification that nucleated cell counts were estimated. Sequencing used immunoSEQ multiplex PCR; TCRdb keeps in-frame clones, though not all of them. V and J calls and clone size are those listed in that table; D and trimming were worked out from the DNA. The data hold about 220,000 clones, with approximately 80% observed a single time. V and J are TRBV5-8 and TRBJ2-5; D is possibly TRBD1 (6 bases). Sequencing was carried out using peripheral blood. The sequence was obtained from a man aged 45-65 years with active or convalescent COVID-19. The CDR3 sequence is CASSLLGDTWTTQYF. The CDR3 DNA reads TGTGCCAGCAGCTTGTTGGGGGACACTTGGACCACCCAGTACTTC.